Only one count was recorded for the clone carrying this T cell receptor beta chain. Antigen specificity is unknown. The data were taken from a study of blood T cells in healthy people across ages. Study observations and caveats: No conclusive comparison of naive versus antigen-experienced cells was possible with unsorted PBMCs.

Trimming pared 5 bases from V and 8 bases from J, leaving 13 bases between. The germline V gene has CDR1 MNHEY and CDR2 SVGEGT. The CDR3 runs to 14 residues. With a J-beta primer mix and a sample-barcoded 5' primer, a second PCR ran about 6 to 11 cycles. Using its own MiXCR run on the 5' RACE reads, TCRdb lists one record per CDR3 protein. This sample has about 1.1 million distinct CDR3 sequences; 35% to 45% occur once, and the top ten carry less than 15%. The source is a man aged 18 to 29 in good health. Specimen: blood. The J gene is TRBJ1-6, the V gene TRBV6-2 or TRBV6-3; D gene unclear. The CDR3 region is CASSPAGIYSPLHF. Written as DNA, the CDR3 is TGTGCCAGCAGTCCTGCCGGGATATATTCACCCCTCCACTTT.